A selection of T cell receptor beta chains follows, all from one sample in a study of CD4 T cells in relation to SARS-CoV-2 and coronaviruses. Produced via immunoSEQ multiplex PCR; TCRdb's table is partial and in-frame only. The table shows around 11,000 clones, with 84% occurring only once. For these receptors, no antigen is known. What was sequenced was CD4+ T cells from PBMCs, cultured in vitro. The receptors here all came from a human donor in good health. Each CDR3 is given with its conserved first and last residue. A D gene is named only where the DNA matches it firmly. Clone size appears in some rows only: once, few, many, or a class for an expanded clone.

D | J | size | V | DNA | CDR3
- | TRBJ1-4 | - | TRBV5-1 | TGCGCCAGCAGCTTAGACCTTAATGAAAAACTGTTTTTT | CASSLDLNEKLFF
- | TRBJ2-5 | - | TRBV5-8 | TGTGCCAGCAGCTTGGGGCTCACAGAGACCCAGTACTTC | CASSLGLTETQYF
- | TRBJ1-3 | - | TRBV6-5 | TGTGCCAGCGGGGTGAACTCTGGAAACACCATATATTTT | CASGVNSGNTIYF
- | TRBJ1-2 | few | TRBV12-3/TRBV12-4 | TGTGCCAGCAGTTTTAGGTTTAACTATGGCTACACCTTC | CASSFRFNYGYTF
- | TRBJ2-7 | - | TRBV27 | TGTGCCAGCAGTTTATCGTGGTTAGGGACGGGAATTTACGAGCAGTACTTC | CASSLSWLGTGIYEQYF
- | TRBJ2-3 | - | TRBV5-1 | TGCGCCAGCAGCGCCGGGAGCACAGATACGCAGTATTTT | CASSAGSTDTQYF
- | TRBJ2-5 | - | TRBV29-1 | TGCAGCGTTGGCAGGGGGGGCCAAGAGACCCAGTACTTC | CSVGRGGQETQYF
- | TRBJ2-1 | few | TRBV20-1 | TGCAGTGCTAGTTACTCTCTTCCAGGTGAGCAGTTCTTC | CSASYSLPGEQFF
- | TRBJ1-1 | - | TRBV5-1 | TGCGCCAGCACTGTACTTGGCACCCCGAACACTGAAGCTTTCTTT | CASTVLGTPNTEAFF
- | TRBJ1-4 | - | TRBV2 | TGTGCCAGCAGACGATTTAATGAAAAACTGTTTTTT | CASRRFNEKLFF
TRBD2 | TRBJ2-1 | - | TRBV3-1/TRBV3-2 | TGTGCCAGCAGCCAAGAGCCTAGCGGGGTTTACAATGAGCAGTTCTTC | CASSQEPSGVYNEQFF
- | TRBJ2-3 | - | TRBV6-6 | TGTGCCAGCAGTTACTCGGGGGAATCCACAGATACGCAGTATTTT | CASSYSGESTDTQYF
- | TRBJ2-3 | - | TRBV5-4 | TGTGCCAGCAGCTTGAGGGCTAGCACAGATACGCAGTATTTT | CASSLRASTDTQYF
- | TRBJ2-5 | - | TRBV29-1 | TGCAGCGTTCGGGTCCAAGAGACCCAGTACTTC | CSVRVQETQYF
- | TRBJ2-5 | - | TRBV19 | TGTGCCAGTAACCCCGGACAGAAAGAGACCCAGTACTTC | CASNPGQKETQYF
- | TRBJ2-6 | - | TRBV19 | TGTGCCTCAGATAGGGCCTCTGGGGCCAACGTCCTGACTTTC | CASDRASGANVLTF
- | TRBJ2-5 | - | TRBV19 | TGTGCCAGTAGTATCCCGGGGGCCAAGCAAGAGACCCAGTACTTC | CASSIPGAKQETQYF
- | TRBJ1-3 | - | TRBV6-6 | TGTGCCAGCAGCCCTCCGGGGTATGGAAACACCATATATTTT | CASSPPGYGNTIYF
TRBD1 | TRBJ2-3 | few | TRBV10-1 | TGCGCCAGCAGTGAGGGGACAGCGGCGAGCACAGATACGCAGTATTTT | CASSEGTAASTDTQYF
TRBD2 | TRBJ2-3 | - | TRBV19 | TGTGCCAGTAGTACCCCAGGGACTAGCTATAGCACAGATACGCAGTATTTT | CASSTPGTSYSTDTQYF
- | TRBJ2-1 | - | TRBV11-2 | TGTGCCAGCAGCCCAGAGCGCCTTCTCCTTGAGCAGTTCTTC | CASSPERLLLEQFF
- | TRBJ1-4 | - | TRBV5-1 | TGCGCCAGCAGCTTGGTGGCGGGGGCGAACGAAAAACTGTTTTTT | CASSLVAGANEKLFF
- | TRBJ2-3 | - | TRBV6-2/TRBV6-3 | TGTGCCAGCAACCCGGGGGCAGCCAACACAGATACGCAGTATTTT | CASNPGAANTDTQYF
TRBD1 | TRBJ1-1 | - | TRBV19 | TGTGCCAGTAGGGACAGGGGGCAGACTGAAGCTTTCTTT | CASRDRGQTEAFF
- | TRBJ1-1 | - | TRBV19 | TGTGCCAGTACCTGGGACGTGAACACTGAAGCTTTCTTT | CASTWDVNTEAFF
- | TRBJ2-7 | once | TRBV5-5 | TGTGCCAGCACCACAGGGACTTACGAGCAGTACTTC | CASTTGTYEQYF
TRBD1 | TRBJ1-6 | few | TRBV7-9 | TGTGCCAGCAGCCCCGGACAGGGGGGTAGTTCACCCCTCCACTTT | CASSPGQGGSSPLHF
- | TRBJ1-5 | - | TRBV7-9 | TGTGCCAGCAGCCTCGACGGGGAGGGCAATCAGCCCCAGCATTTT | CASSLDGEGNQPQHF
TRBD1 | TRBJ1-3 | few | TRBV7-2 | TGTGCCAGCAGCTTAGCAACAGAGTCAGGGGGCATATATTTT | CASSLATESGGIYF
- | TRBJ2-4 | - | TRBV19 | TGTGCCAGTAGTTCCGCGGGGCCAGCAAGCATTCAGTACTTC | CASSSAGPASIQYF
- | TRBJ2-5 | medium-sized | TRBV7-8 | TGTGCCAGCAGCTTCGGGGGCGGGAGACCCCAAGAGACCCAGTACTTC | CASSFGGGRPQETQYF
- | TRBJ2-1 | - | TRBV12-3/TRBV12-4 | TGTGCCAGCAGTTTAATAGACAGTGAGCAGTTCTTC | CASSLIDSEQFF
TRBD1 | TRBJ2-7 | - | TRBV18 | TGTGCCAGCTCACCACCCGACAGGGCTTACCCCTACGAGCAGTACTTC | CASSPPDRAYPYEQYF
- | TRBJ2-5 | - | TRBV6-2/TRBV6-3 | TGTGCCAGCAGTTATAAAAAGTACCAAGAGACCCAGTACTTC | CASSYKKYQETQYF
TRBD2 | TRBJ2-7 | - | TRBV7-2 | TGTGCCAGCAGCCTTGGGTTAGCGGGATATTACGAGCAGTACTTC | CASSLGLAGYYEQYF
- | TRBJ2-1 | - | TRBV9 | TGTGCCAGCACTGCAACGGGAGAGTACAATGAGCAGTTCTTC | CASTATGEYNEQFF
- | TRBJ2-2 | - | TRBV18 | TGTGCCAGCTCACCTTCAGCACCGATGACTGCAAATTGGGGCACCGGGGAGCTGTTTTTT | CASSPSAPMTANWGTGELFF
- | TRBJ2-1 | - | TRBV5-6 | TGTGCCAGCAGCTTGGGACTAGATGAGCAGTTCTTC | CASSLGLDEQFF
TRBD2 | TRBJ2-3 | - | TRBV7-3 | TGTGCCAGCAGCTTAAGGAGCGGGATGAGCACAGATACGCAGTATTTT | CASSLRSGMSTDTQYF
TRBD2 | TRBJ2-7 | - | TRBV18 | TGTGCCAGCTCACCACCGTCCCTAGCGGTTACCTACGAGCAGTACTTC | CASSPPSLAVTYEQYF
TRBD2 | TRBJ2-3 | once | TRBV5-1 | TGCGCCAGCAGCTTGGTTGCCGGGGGGTCGAGAGATACGCAGTATTTT | CASSLVAGGSRDTQYF
- | TRBJ1-4 | - | TRBV4-3 | TGCGCCAGCAGCCAAGAGGGAGGGCCTGAAAAACTGTTTTTT | CASSQEGGPEKLFF
- | TRBJ2-1 | - | TRBV7-2 | TGTGCCAGCAGCTCGGACAGTGAATCCTACAATGAGCAGTTCTTC | CASSSDSESYNEQFF
- | TRBJ2-5 | - | TRBV7-9 | TGTGCCAGCAGCTTAGGGGCCGCTTGGGACTTCCAAGAGACCCAGTACTTC | CASSLGAAWDFQETQYF
TRBD2 | TRBJ2-7 | - | TRBV28 | TGTGCCACCCAGGGCGCGGGGACTAGCCTCTACGAGCAGTACTTC | CATQGAGTSLYEQYF
TRBD1 | TRBJ1-6 | once | TRBV5-4 | TGTGCCAGCAGCCCAGGGGGAGCGAATTCACCCCTCCACTTT | CASSPGGANSPLHF
- | TRBJ1-1 | - | TRBV12-3/TRBV12-4 | TGTGCCAGCAGTTTAGCAGGGAACACTGAAGCTTTCTTT | CASSLAGNTEAFF
- | TRBJ1-6 | - | TRBV6-2/TRBV6-3 | TGTGCCAGCAGTTACTCGACTCCGGGACAACAAGTTCACCACTTT | CASSYSTPGQQVHHF
- | TRBJ2-3 | - | TRBV7-9 | TGTGCCAGCTGTTCGGGGGGCACAGATACGCAGTATTTT | CASCSGGTDTQYF
TRBD2 | TRBJ2-3 | - | TRBV9 | TGTGCCAGCAGCACCTCGACTAGCGCTACGCAGTATTTT | CASSTSTSATQYF
TRBD1 | TRBJ2-1 | - | TRBV5-1 | TGCGCCAGCAGCTTGGGACAGGGCTCCTACAATGAGCAGTTCTTC | CASSLGQGSYNEQFF
- | TRBJ1-1 | - | TRBV6-5 | TGTGCCAGCAGGGATCGCACTGAAGCTTTCTTT | CASRDRTEAFF
TRBD1 | TRBJ1-3 | once | TRBV4-1 | TGCGCCAGCAGCCAGACAGGGATCGGTGGAAACACCATATATTTT | CASSQTGIGGNTIYF
- | TRBJ2-1 | - | TRBV13 | TGTGCCAGCAGCTTCACGACGACCGGGGATGAGCAGTTCTTC | CASSFTTTGDEQFF